Shown below are 32 T cell receptor beta chains from a single sample sequenced in a study of OX40 agonist ivuxolimab in advanced cancers. Libraries were made using the immunoSEQ multiplex PCR assay. The clones in this table, taken by TCRdb from immuneACCESS, are in-frame only. Not every clone is retained; where verified, under half of the shortfall comes from an unresolved V gene, and the cause of the rest is unknown. The sample profile shows over 60,000 clones; roughly 85% of them were found once. The ten biggest clones cover around 0.7% of the sample. The source was CD4+ or CD8+ T cells sorted from blood, collected in a trial of the OX40 agonist ivuxolimab. The receptors stem from an adult with an advanced solid tumor such as melanoma, head and neck, liver or kidney cancer.

V usage is TRBV7-3 and J usage is TRBJ2-6; 8 nucleotides line up with TRBD1. The CDR3 is made up of 15 amino acids. The germline V gene has CDR1 SGHTA and CDR2 FQGTGA. V lost 2 bases and J lost 3; bases outside the gene matches: 0. This CDR3 is CASSLGTGGANVLTF. CDR3 coding DNA: TGTGCCAGCAGCTTAGGGACAGGTGGGGCCAACGTCCTGACTTTC. The full variable domain, in which reference TRBV7-3 and TRBJ2-6 provide the parts outside the CDR3, is GAGVSQTPSNKVTEKGKYVELRCDPISGHTALYWYRQSLGQGPEFLIYFQGTGAADDSGLPNDRFFAVRPEGSVSTLKIQRTERGDSAVYLCASSLGTGGANVLTFGAGSRLTVL.

The sample holds one count of this clone. This rearrangement joins TRBV19 to TRBJ1-1; D not resolved. V was clipped by 1 base and J by 4 bases, with 13 bases between them. There are 15 residues in the CDR3. CDR1 is LNHDA, CDR2 SQIVND, per germline (reference sequence). For the CDR3, the DNA is TGTGCCAGTAGTATAGCCCCTAACCGGGGCACTGAAGCTTTCTTT. This encodes CASSIAPNRGTEAFF.

The J gene is TRBJ2-3, the V gene TRBV5-1; 10 bases match TRBD2. V was clipped by 0 bases and J by 2 bases; unmatched bases: 3. Germline-derived CDR1 and CDR2 are SGHRS and YFSETQ. The CDR3 runs 16 residues. In nucleotides, the CDR3 is TGCGCCAGCAGCTTGGCAACTAGCGGGGCCACAGATACGCAGTATTTT. Protein sequence: CASSLATSGATDTQYF.

The J gene is TRBJ2-5, the V gene TRBV15, with 7 bases lining up with TRBD1. The J call may be in error: the DNA end matches TRBJ2-7 better. The germline CDR1 and CDR2 sequences are LNHNV and YYDKDF (reference sequence). The CDR3 consists of 13 residues. CDR3 sequence: CATSPDRVHEQYF. The DNA of the CDR3 is TGTGCCACCAGCCCTGACAGGGTCCACGAGCAGTACTTC.

This sequence joins TRBV7-9 and TRBJ1-2; D is unclear. The CDR3 is 15 amino acids. Trimming left V 3 bases short and J 8 bases short, with 19 bases between. The germline CDR1 and CDR2 sequences are SEHNR and FQNEAQ (reference sequence). CDR3 sequence: CASSFADTSMVGYTF. CDR3 nucleotide sequence: TGTGCCAGCAGCTTTGCGGATACCTCTATGGTGGGCTACACCTTC.

This clone was counted between two and nine times. This chain uses TRBV7-9 with TRBJ1-1, with no clear D. This CDR3 spans 16 amino acids. V lost 4 bases and J 11 bases, leaving 26 bases between the germline ends. The germline V gene encodes CDR1 SEHNR and CDR2 FQNEAQ (reference sequence). CDR3 residues: CASSSPGLKGEYWAFF. CDR3 DNA: TGTGCCAGCAGCTCTCCGGGGTTGAAGGGCGAATACTGGGCTTTCTTT.

V and J are TRBV6-5 and TRBJ2-7, with D hard to call. Germline lookup yields CDR1 MNHEY and CDR2 SVGAGI. This CDR3 has 11 amino acids. V lost 6 bases, J lost 2 bases, and 5 bases lay in between. CDR3 in amino acids: CASRTTYEQYF. As DNA, the CDR3 is TGTGCCAGCAGGACGACCTACGAGCAGTACTTC.

The gene calls are TRBV9 and TRBJ2-3, with TRBD1 identical over 7 bases. The CDR3 is 13 residues long. Germline V gene lookup returns CDR1 SGDLS and CDR2 YYNGEE. The V and J ends lost 6 bases and 2 bases, in that order; junction bases with no gene match: 3. In DNA form, the CDR3 reads TGTGCCAGCAACAGGGGATTCACAGATACGCAGTATTTT. This sequence encodes CASNRGFTDTQYF.

This clone was counted a single time. This chain connects TRBV19 to TRBJ1-1; tentatively, D is TRBD1 (5 bases). The V gene's germline CDR1 is LNHDA and CDR2 SQIVND (reference sequence). There are 14 residues in the CDR3. With 9 bases removed from V and 1 base from J, the gap between germline ends came to 15 bases. CDR3 amino acids: CASQGGPANTEAFF. CDR3 nucleotides: TGTGCCAGCCAGGGCGGCCCGGCGAACACTGAAGCTTTCTTT.

The rearrangement uses TRBV30 and TRBJ1-3; D not certain. The germline CDR1 and CDR2 sequences are GTSNPN and SVGIG (reference sequence). The CDR3 contains 14 residues. V was trimmed by 2 bases and J by 4 bases, leaving 12 bases between them. CDR3 sequence (DNA): TGTGCCTGGAGTCGCGACTTCTCAGGAAACACCATATATTTT. The encoded protein is CAWSRDFSGNTIYF.

The J gene is TRBJ2-5, the V gene TRBV29-1; D is possibly TRBD1 or TRBD2 (5 bases each). Germline V gene lookup returns CDR1 SQVTM and CDR2 ANQGSEA. The CDR3 runs 11 residues. The germline V and J ends were trimmed by 6 bases and 5 bases, with 10 bases remaining between them. CDR3 residues: CSVGTAETQYF. CDR3 DNA sequence: TGCAGCGTCGGGACGGCGGAGACCCAGTACTTC.

The V and J genes are TRBV6-5 and TRBJ2-7; D unclear. V dropped 2 bases and J dropped 6 bases, with 14 bases sitting between them. The length of the CDR3 is 14 residues. CDR1 MNHEY and CDR2 SVGAGI come from the germline V gene. DNA for the CDR3: TGTGCCAGCAGTTACGGCAGGCTTGGCCCCGAGCAGTACTTC. Encoded protein: CASSYGRLGPEQYF.

The rearrangement joins TRBV27 to TRBJ1-5, with D possibly matching TRBD1 (6 bases). This CDR3 region has 16 residues. The V end lost 5 bases, the J end lost 2 bases, and 16 bases lay between the germline ends. CDR1 and CDR2 from the germline V gene are MNHEY and SMNVEV (reference sequence). This CDR3 is CASSPHRVRGNQPQHF. In DNA form, the CDR3 reads TGTGCCAGCAGTCCACACAGGGTTCGCGGCAATCAGCCCCAGCATTTT.

There are a few counts of this clone. V and J are TRBV30 and TRBJ1-1; 8 nucleotides align to TRBD1. With 2 bases clipped from V and 2 bases from J, the junction kept 7 bases outside the gene matches. Germline V gene lookup returns CDR1 GTSNPN and CDR2 SVGIG (reference sequence). The CDR3 consists of 15 residues. CDR3 in DNA: TGTGCCTGGAGTAGGCAGGGGGCTGGAAACACTGAAGCTTTCTTT. Encoded protein: CAWSRQGAGNTEAFF.

The J gene is TRBJ1-5, the V gene TRBV7-2; D call uncertain. This CDR3 spans 12 amino acids. Germline loops: CDR1 SGHTA, CDR2 FQGNSA. Trimming shortened V by 5 bases and J by 5 bases, and 7 bases separated the two germline ends. CDR3 amino acids: CASSPSDQPQHF. The CDR3 DNA is TGTGCCAGCAGCCCGAGCGATCAGCCCCAGCATTTT.

V gene TRBV9 combines with J gene TRBJ2-5; the match to TRBD2 covers 15 bases. Germline V gene lookup returns CDR1 SGDLS and CDR2 YYNGEE. The length of the CDR3 is 16 residues. The trim removed 4 bases at V and 4 bases at J, leaving 5 bases unmatched. CDR3 bases: TGTGCCAGCAGCACCCCGGGACTAGCGGGGGGAGAGACCCAGTACTTC. Residues: CASSTPGLAGGETQYF.

This clone has a handful of counts. The chain employs TRBV5-4 and TRBJ2-5; 14 nucleotides agree with TRBD2. The CDR3 length is 19 residues. Germline trimming cut 0 bases from V and 13 bases from J; bases unmatched to any gene: 20. Germline CDR1 and CDR2: SGHNT and YYREEE (reference sequence). This CDR3 reads CASSLAGGLAGALTPTWYF. The CDR3, as DNA: TGTGCCAGCAGCTTGGCAGGGGGACTAGCGGGGGCCCTAACTCCGACGTGGTACTTC.

In its sample, this clone was seen once. V usage is TRBV7-9 and J usage is TRBJ1-1, with D tentatively TRBD1 (6 bases). The germline CDR1 and CDR2 sequences are SEHNR and FQNEAQ (reference sequence). This CDR3 comprises 13 residues. V was pared by 0 bases and J by 6 bases, with 8 bases between. CDR3 residues: CASSLATGAEAFF. CDR3 DNA sequence: TGTGCCAGCAGCTTAGCGACAGGAGCTGAAGCTTTCTTT.

The chain carries TRBV19 and TRBJ2-1; possibly TRBD1 for D (6 bases). CDR3 length equals 13 residues. V lost 5 bases, J lost 7 bases, and 12 bases lay in between. Germline lookup yields CDR1 LNHDA and CDR2 SQIVND (reference sequence). The CDR3 coding sequence is TGTGCCAGTAGTTACTTACAGGGTAATGAGCAGTTCTTC. Residues: CASSYLQGNEQFF.

This chain joins TRBV2 and TRBJ1-5; 10 bases match TRBD1. After removal of 4 bases from V and 2 bases from J, the junction contained 5 bases not matched to a gene. The germline gives CDR1 SNHLY, CDR2 FYNNEI. The CDR3 covers 16 residues. The CDR3 sequence is CASSVTGTGGNQPQHF. The CDR3 DNA reads TGTGCCAGCAGTGTGACCGGGACAGGGGGCAATCAGCCCCAGCATTTT.

The chain employs TRBV27 and TRBJ1-6; D gene unclear. Trimming left V 4 bases short and J 7 bases short, with 8 bases between. Germline CDR1 MNHEY, CDR2 SMNVEV (reference sequence). The CDR3 is made up of 13 amino acids. The CDR3 sequence: CASSSRHNSPLHF. The CDR3 DNA reads TGTGCCAGCAGTTCAAGACACAATTCACCCCTCCACTTT.

This clone was counted only a few times. The rearrangement joins TRBV19 to TRBJ2-3; TRBD1 matches 9 bases. CDR3 length equals 16 residues. The germline gives CDR1 LNHDA, CDR2 SQIVND (reference sequence). The trim removed 6 bases at V and 4 bases at J, leaving 11 bases unmatched. The CDR3 sequence: CASSHYRDRASDTQYF. The DNA of the CDR3 is TGTGCCAGTAGCCACTACCGGGACAGGGCCTCAGATACGCAGTATTTT.

V gene TRBV5-1 combines with J gene TRBJ1-3; 7 bases fit TRBD1. The ends lost 4 bases at V and 0 bases at J; junction bases unmatched: 7. CDR1 is SGHRS, CDR2 YFSETQ, per germline. This CDR3 comprises 16 residues. In DNA, the CDR3 is TGCGCCAGCAGCCCACTAGGGACAGACTCTGGAAACACCATATATTTT. Its translation is CASSPLGTDSGNTIYF. Based on the CDR3 plus reference TRBV5-1 and TRBJ1-3, the full variable domain is KAGVTQTPRYLIKTRGQQVTLSCSPISGHRSVSWYQQTPGQGLQFLFEYFSETQRNKGNFPGRFSGRQFSNSRSEMNVSTLELGDSALYLCASSPLGTDSGNTIYFGEGSWLTVV.

The rearrangement uses TRBV6-1 and TRBJ1-1; D unclear. V lost 7 bases and J 0 bases, leaving 9 bases between the germline ends. CDR1 and CDR2 (germline): MNHNS, SASEGT. This CDR3 is 13 amino acids long. CDR3 sequence reads: CASIRTVNTEAFF. The CDR3 coding sequence is TGTGCCAGCATTAGGACGGTGAACACTGAAGCTTTCTTT.

This chain links TRBV12-2 with TRBJ2-7; TRBD2 is the table's D call, not checked against the DNA. TRBV12-2 is marked as a pseudogene. This CDR3 comprises 12 residues. CDR3 sequence reads: CASRSPRGGDYF. The CDR3 DNA is TGTGCAAGTCGCTCGCCGCGGGGGGGAGATTACTTC.

Comments on this clone: Other DNA sequences within the sample encode an identical CDR3. The rearrangement joins TRBV5-4 to TRBJ2-3, with D tentatively TRBD2 (5 bases). Germline CDR1 is SGHNT and CDR2 is YYREEE (reference sequence). The germline V and J ends were trimmed by 0 bases and 0 bases, with 8 bases remaining between them. This CDR3 contains 15 residues. This chain's CDR3 is CASSLGTPSTDTQYF. In DNA form, the CDR3 reads TGTGCCAGCAGCTTGGGGACTCCTAGCACAGATACGCAGTATTTT.

The rearrangement links TRBV27 to TRBJ1-2, with D tentatively TRBD1 (6 bases). CDR1 and CDR2 from the germline V gene are MNHEY and SMNVEV (reference sequence). V was shortened by 4 bases and J by 8 bases, with 17 bases between the two germline ends. CDR3 length: 14 amino acids. As DNA, the CDR3 is TGTGCCAGCAGTTCCCCCAGGGGTTTAGAGGGCTACACCTTC. Translation: CASSSPRGLEGYTF.

The gene calls are TRBV19 and TRBJ1-2; 10 positions match TRBD1. The V segment lost 7 bases and the J segment 7 bases; nucleotides outside the gene matches: 9. Germline CDR1 reads LNHDA; CDR2 reads SQIVND (reference sequence). This CDR3 region has 14 residues. As DNA, the CDR3 is TGTGCCAGTACCCCCGGGGGACAGGGGCCTGGCTACACCTTC. It translates to CASTPGGQGPGYTF. The full variable domain, in which reference TRBV19 and TRBJ1-2 provide the parts outside the CDR3, is DGGITQSPKYLFRKEGQNVTLSCEQNLNHDAMYWYRQDPGQGLRLIYYSQIVNDFQKGDIAEGYSVSREKKESFPLTVTSAQKNPTAFYLCASTPGGQGPGYTFGSGTRLTVV.

CDR3 protein: CASRRTSWPSYEQYF. The CDR3, as DNA: TGTGCCAGCAGAAGGACATCGTGGCCGTCCTACGAGCAGTACTTC. The rearrangement joins TRBV6-5 to TRBJ2-7; possible D gene TRBD1, 5 bases. Germline V CDR1 and CDR2: MNHEY, SVGAGI. This CDR3 is built from 15 residues. V lost 6 bases, J lost 1 base, and 16 bases lay in between.

V and J are TRBV7-2 and TRBJ1-2; no clear D. The CDR3 has 16 residues. Germline-derived CDR1 and CDR2 are SGHTA and FQGNSA. V lost 0 bases and J lost 7, with 18 bases in between. This chain's CDR3 is CASSLALGDGAGGYTF. The CDR3 region has the DNA TGTGCCAGCAGCTTAGCTTTGGGTGACGGAGCGGGTGGCTACACCTTC.

This clone was seen only once. The chain carries TRBV18 and TRBJ2-1; 8 nucleotides align to TRBD1. Germline V gene lookup returns CDR1 KGHSH and CDR2 LQKENI. Losses at the gene ends were 3 bases for V and 4 bases for J; bases not matched to a gene: 5. There are 15 residues in the CDR3. The CDR3 loop is CASSPQTGEYNEQFF. CDR3 bases: TGTGCCAGCTCACCTCAGACAGGGGAGTACAATGAGCAGTTCTTC.

This rearrangement joins TRBV5-4 to TRBJ1-2; no reliable D call. This CDR3 spans 14 amino acids. Per the germline V gene, CDR1 is SGHNT and CDR2 is YYREEE (reference sequence). V was cut by 3 bases and J by 3 bases, with 12 bases left in between. Here the CDR3 reads CASSWTGRYYGYTF. The CDR3, as DNA: TGTGCCAGCAGCTGGACGGGTCGGTACTATGGCTACACCTTC.